Shown below are 31 T cell receptor beta chains from a single sample sequenced in a study of T cell changes during pregnancy in multiple sclerosis. Profiling relied on immunoSEQ multiplex PCR, and the TCRdb table lists in-frame clones only, not all of them. The table has tens of thousands of clones, 91% seen once. The specimen comprised CD8+ T cells from peripheral blood mononuclear cells, sampled after pregnancy. All receptors come from a female donor with multiple sclerosis, enrolled in a pregnancy study.

The chain links TRBV28 to TRBJ1-1; tentative D call: TRBD1 (5 bases). Germline CDR1 reads MDHEN; CDR2 reads SYDVKM. The CDR3 extends over 14 amino acids. Trimming left V 6 bases short and J 4 bases short, with 15 bases between. The CDR3 reads CASRQGHSGTEAFF. In nucleotides, the CDR3 is TGTGCCAGCAGGCAAGGACATTCTGGCACTGAAGCTTTCTTT.

The chain joins TRBV27 to TRBJ1-2; 9 positions match TRBD1. V was pared by 2 bases and J by 7 bases, with 8 bases of the junction left unmatched. Germline CDR1 MNHEY, CDR2 SMNVEV (reference sequence). The CDR3 contains 15 residues. The CDR3 DNA follows: TGTGCCAGCAGTTTAAGACAGGGGGGAACATCTGGCTACACCTTC. This sequence encodes CASSLRQGGTSGYTF.

The J gene is TRBJ1-2, the V gene TRBV30; D is perhaps TRBD1 (5 bases). This CDR3 region has 13 residues. V lost 2 bases and J lost 8, with 15 bases in between. CDR1 is GTSNPN, CDR2 SVGIG, per germline (reference sequence). CDR3 coding DNA: TGTGCCTGGAGTCTCCCAGGGTTTCAGGGCTACACCTTC. Translated, it gives CAWSLPGFQGYTF.

V and J are TRBV21-1 and TRBJ2-7; the table's D call, TRBD1, has no DNA check behind it. TRBV21-1 is shown as a pseudogene. The CDR3 runs 14 residues. The CDR3 DNA reads TGTGCCAGCCAATTACCTGGCGACAGGGGCGAGCAGTACTTC. Protein sequence: CASQLPGDRGEQYF.

The rearrangement links TRBV27 to TRBJ2-7; D is perhaps TRBD1 (6 bases). V gave up 2 bases and J gave up 6 bases, with 20 bases separating them. The germline gives CDR1 MNHEY, CDR2 SMNVEV (reference sequence). CDR3 length equals 16 residues. In DNA, the CDR3 is TGTGCCAGCAGTTTACTGGCTACAGGGTCCCTTCTCGAGCAGTACTTC. It translates to CASSLLATGSLLEQYF.

The gene calls are TRBV6-1 and TRBJ2-2; 8 bases align to TRBD2. Germline trimming cut 4 bases from V and 4 bases from J; bases unmatched to any gene: 20. Germline V gives CDR1 MNHNS, CDR2 SASEGT. The CDR3 length is 20 residues. This chain's CDR3 is CASSAATHAGTSISTGELFF. The DNA of the CDR3 is TGTGCCAGCAGTGCGGCAACTCACGCCGGGACTAGTATCTCCACCGGGGAGCTGTTTTTT.

V usage is TRBV27 and J usage is TRBJ2-2; the D is unclear. The CDR3 runs to 14 residues. V was clipped by 7 bases and J by 0 bases, with 9 bases between them. Per germline, CDR1 MNHEY and CDR2 SMNVEV (reference sequence). The CDR3 DNA reads TGTGCCAGCAACCTAGATTCGAACACCGGGGAGCTGTTTTTT. Translating it yields CASNLDSNTGELFF.

This clone was found a few times. The chain recombines TRBV30 with TRBJ1-1; D gene unclear. CDR1 is GTSNPN, CDR2 SVGIG, per germline (reference sequence). V was trimmed by 0 bases and J by 2 bases, leaving 10 bases between them. The CDR3 covers 14 residues. The CDR3 nucleotides read TGTGCCTGGAGTGTATCCACGAGAAACACTGAAGCTTTCTTT. This sequence encodes CAWSVSTRNTEAFF.

The chain joins TRBV9 to TRBJ1-1; D is undetermined. CDR1 and CDR2 from the germline V gene are SGDLS and YYNGEE. This CDR3 comprises 15 residues. The V gene lost 0 bases and the J gene lost 3 bases, with 12 bases spanning the gap. CDR3 coding DNA: TGTGCCAGCAGCGTAGGTGATACGATAGACACTGAAGCTTTCTTT. Amino acid sequence: CASSVGDTIDTEAFF.

This clone came up once. This chain connects TRBV7-9 to TRBJ2-1; TRBD2 is a possible D gene (6 bases). This CDR3 is built from 14 residues. CDR1 is SEHNR, CDR2 FQNEAQ, per germline (reference sequence). Trimming stripped 4 bases from V and 5 bases from J, with 12 bases between. CDR3: CASSWPGVNNEQFF. The CDR3 DNA sequence: TGTGCCAGCAGCTGGCCGGGGGTAAACAATGAGCAGTTCTTC.

This chain uses TRBV4-1 with TRBJ2-3; D unresolved. V was shortened by 1 base and J by 2 bases, with 13 bases between the two germline ends. The CDR3 extends over 16 amino acids. CDR1 and CDR2 (germline): MGHRA, YSYEKL. The CDR3 nucleotides are TGCGCCAGCAGCCAAGTTGGGCAGCCCGTCACAGATACGCAGTATTTT. This gives the protein CASSQVGQPVTDTQYF.

V gene TRBV28 combines with J gene TRBJ1-4; TRBD1 matches at 7 bases. The germline gives CDR1 MDHEN, CDR2 SYDVKM. With 1 base clipped from V and 3 bases from J, the junction kept 5 bases outside the gene matches. The CDR3 sequence is 16 residues long. Written as DNA, the CDR3 is TGTGCCAGCAGTTTATACCAGGGACAGCCTAATGAAAAACTGTTTTTT. Encoded protein: CASSLYQGQPNEKLFF.

The J gene is TRBJ2-4, the V gene TRBV2; 8 bases line up with TRBD1. The junction had 14 bases not matched to a gene; V was cut back by 7 bases and J by 0 bases. The CDR3 extends over 18 amino acids. Per germline, CDR1 SNHLY and CDR2 FYNNEI. The DNA of the CDR3 is TGTGCCAGCAAGATCGACAGGGGAACCAGCCTAGCCAAAAACATTCAGTACTTC. It encodes CASKIDRGTSLAKNIQYF.

The chain uses TRBV5-6 and TRBJ1-1; D not certain. V lost 0 bases and J 0 bases, leaving 12 bases between the germline ends. The CDR3 has 16 residues. The germline gives CDR1 SGHDT, CDR2 YYEEEE. CDR3 DNA sequence: TGTGCCAGCAGCTTGGTCTTTGGCGGCTTGAACACTGAAGCTTTCTTT. It translates to CASSLVFGGLNTEAFF.

CDR3 in amino acids: CASSPGTGEWNTEAFF. CDR3 DNA sequence: TGTGCCAGCAGCCCAGGGACGGGGGAATGGAACACTGAAGCTTTCTTT. The V gene is TRBV11-2, the J gene TRBJ1-1; D possibly corresponds to TRBD1 (5 bases). Per germline, CDR1 SGHAT and CDR2 FQNNGV. V lost 5 bases, J lost 1 base, and 17 bases lay in between. This CDR3 spans 16 amino acids.

The rearrangement links TRBV27 to TRBJ2-1; TRBD1 matches 9 bases. This CDR3 is 15 amino acids long. J gave up 5 bases and V 6 bases, and 8 bases lay outside the gene matches. Per the germline V gene, CDR1 is MNHEY and CDR2 is SMNVEV (reference sequence). CDR3 in amino acids: CASSLGQGGDNEQFF. The CDR3 nucleotides are TGTGCCAGCAGCCTGGGACAGGGAGGCGACAATGAGCAGTTCTTC.

V is TRBV4-2 and J is TRBJ2-7; D is possibly TRBD2 (6 bases). Trimming cost V 1 base and J 12 bases, with 16 bases left between them. CDR1 is LGHNA, CDR2 YNFKEQ, per germline. This CDR3 is 13 amino acids long. CDR3 nucleotides: TGTGCCAGCAGCCAAGCAGGAGCGGGTCATGTGTACTTC. Its protein is CASSQAGAGHVYF.

This rearrangement joins TRBV28 to TRBJ2-7, with D tentatively TRBD2 (5 bases). The V gene's germline CDR1 is MDHEN and CDR2 SYDVKM. V gave up 1 base and J gave up 3 bases, with 16 bases separating them. This CDR3 has 16 residues. CDR3 in amino acids: CASSLSPIARSYEQYF. Written as DNA, the CDR3 is TGTGCCAGCAGTTTATCCCCTATAGCGAGAAGCTACGAGCAGTACTTC.

This chain uses TRBV2 with TRBJ2-7, with TRBD2 as a possible D gene (5 bases). Trimming took 3 bases from V and 0 from J, leaving 18 bases between them. The germline V gene has CDR1 SNHLY and CDR2 FYNNEI. This CDR3 contains 17 residues. The CDR3: CASSESEGRASSYEQYF. CDR3 nucleotides: TGTGCCAGCAGTGAGAGTGAAGGGCGGGCGAGCTCCTACGAGCAGTACTTC.

The V and J genes are TRBV27 and TRBJ1-2; 10 bases fit TRBD1. V lost 8 bases and J lost 5; bases outside the gene matches: 14. The CDR3 covers 16 residues. Germline CDR1 and CDR2: MNHEY and SMNVEV (reference sequence). Here the CDR3 reads CASWGTGVPFKYGYTF. The CDR3 coding sequence is TGTGCCAGCTGGGGGACAGGGGTCCCCTTTAAATATGGCTACACCTTC.

This sequence joins TRBV7-8 and TRBJ2-7; possibly TRBD1 for D (6 bases). The CDR3 extends over 16 amino acids. V was cut by 5 bases and J by 2 bases, with 19 bases left in between. Germline CDR1 reads SGHVS; CDR2 reads FQNEAQ. The CDR3 loop reads CASSALEGHPAYEQYF. The CDR3 region has the DNA TGTGCCAGCAGCGCGTTAGAGGGACACCCAGCCTACGAGCAGTACTTC.

This chain links TRBV6-4 with TRBJ1-6; 9 nucleotides match TRBD1. After removal of 6 bases from V and 8 bases from J, the junction contained 5 bases not matched to a gene. Germline V lookup: CDR1 MRHNA, CDR2 SNTAGT. This CDR3 region has 14 residues. DNA for the CDR3: TGTGCCAGCAGCCCGACAGGGGGTGATTCACCCCTCCACTTT. Amino acids: CASSPTGGDSPLHF.

The genes are TRBV6-1 and TRBJ1-5; D is possibly TRBD1 (5 bases). The V end lost 4 bases, the J end lost 6 bases, and 16 bases lay between the germline ends. Germline V lookup: CDR1 MNHNS, CDR2 SASEGT. The CDR3 loop spans 15 amino acids. In nucleotides, the CDR3 is TGTGCCAGCAGTGCGGCGCAGCAAGGGGTTCAGCCCCAGCATTTT. It yields the protein CASSAAQQGVQPQHF.

The genes are TRBV9 and TRBJ1-1; TRBD1 might be the D (5 bases). The V gene's germline CDR1 is SGDLS and CDR2 YYNGEE. Trimming pared 4 bases from V and 3 bases from J, leaving 16 bases between. There are 15 residues in the CDR3. CDR3: CASSLGGEIDTEAFF. The CDR3 DNA follows: TGTGCCAGCAGCCTGGGGGGAGAGATCGACACTGAAGCTTTCTTT.

The chain uses TRBV9 and TRBJ2-7; 7 bases line up with TRBD2. The CDR3 length is 16 residues. Looked up from germline, CDR1 is SGDLS and CDR2 is YYNGEE. V shed 1 base, J shed 4 bases, and the junction held 11 bases outside the gene matches. CDR3 nucleotide sequence: TGTGCCAGCAGCGTAAATCCAGGGACTAACCTATACGAGCAGTACTTC. It yields the protein CASSVNPGTNLYEQYF.

The chain joins TRBV7-9 to TRBJ2-1; TRBD2 matches 10 bases. The CDR3 length is 16 residues. Germline trimming cut 0 bases from V and 5 bases from J; bases unmatched to any gene: 4. Germline lookup yields CDR1 SEHNR and CDR2 FQNEAQ (reference sequence). CDR3 sequence: CASSLAGLAVDNEQFF. As DNA, the CDR3 is TGTGCCAGCAGCTTAGCCGGACTAGCGGTTGACAATGAGCAGTTCTTC.

The chain carries TRBV28 and TRBJ1-5; a weak D match, TRBD1 (6 bases). The germline CDR1 and CDR2 sequences are MDHEN and SYDVKM. The CDR3 has 14 amino acids. Trimming removed 4 bases from V and 1 base from J, with 8 bases in between. This CDR3 reads CASSSGQSNQPQHF. The CDR3 DNA follows: TGTGCCAGCAGTTCAGGACAGAGCAATCAGCCCCAGCATTTT.

This chain connects TRBV6-6 to TRBJ2-1; 9 positions agree with TRBD1. CDR1 is MNHNY, CDR2 SVGAGI, per germline (reference sequence). The ends lost 7 bases at V and 6 bases at J; junction bases unmatched: 13. The CDR3 has 16 amino acids. CDR3 sequence: CASKGHGTGNFNEQFF. The CDR3 nucleotides read TGTGCCAGCAAGGGGCACGGGACAGGGAATTTCAATGAGCAGTTCTTC.

There are a few counts of this clone. The chain is built from TRBV6-6 and TRBJ1-5; D remains unclear. The CDR3 contains 15 residues. V lost 6 bases, J lost 4 bases, and 16 bases lay in between. Germline CDR1 MNHNY, CDR2 SVGAGI (reference sequence). CDR3 sequence (DNA): TGTGCCAGCAGATCAGAAATCGCGCGGAATCAGCCCCAGCATTTT. Translating it yields CASRSEIARNQPQHF.

The chain links TRBV2 to TRBJ2-7, with TRBD1 matching 7 bases. V was clipped by 7 bases and J by 2 bases; unmatched bases: 2. CDR3 length: 12 residues. Germline V gene lookup returns CDR1 SNHLY and CDR2 FYNNEI. The CDR3 reads CASIGGPYEQYF. CDR3 in DNA: TGTGCCAGCATAGGGGGCCCCTACGAGCAGTACTTC.

The chain joins TRBV6-5 to TRBJ2-1; 10 bases line up with TRBD1. CDR1 is MNHEY and CDR2 is SVGAGI in the germline V gene. The V and J ends lost 4 bases and 7 bases, in that order; junction bases with no gene match: 4. This CDR3 is 14 amino acids long. DNA for the CDR3: TGTGCCAGCAGTTGGGGACAGGGGTGGAATGAGCAGTTCTTC. This sequence encodes CASSWGQGWNEQFF.